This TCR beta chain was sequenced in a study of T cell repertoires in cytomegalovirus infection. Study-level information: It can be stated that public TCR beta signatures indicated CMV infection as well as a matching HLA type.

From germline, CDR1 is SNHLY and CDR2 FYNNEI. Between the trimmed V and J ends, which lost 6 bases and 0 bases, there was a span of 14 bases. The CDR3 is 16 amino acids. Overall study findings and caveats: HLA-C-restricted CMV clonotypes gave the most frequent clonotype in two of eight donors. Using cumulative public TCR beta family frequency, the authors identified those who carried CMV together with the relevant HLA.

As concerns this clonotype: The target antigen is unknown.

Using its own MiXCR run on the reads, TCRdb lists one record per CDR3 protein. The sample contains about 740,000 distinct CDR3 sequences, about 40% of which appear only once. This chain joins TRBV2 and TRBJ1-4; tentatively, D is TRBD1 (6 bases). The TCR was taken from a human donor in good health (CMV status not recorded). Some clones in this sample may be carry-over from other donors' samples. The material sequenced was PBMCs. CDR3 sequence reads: CASREDSSTTNEKLFF. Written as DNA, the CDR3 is TGTGCCAGCAGAGAGGACAGTTCAACAACTAATGAAAAACTGTTTTTT.